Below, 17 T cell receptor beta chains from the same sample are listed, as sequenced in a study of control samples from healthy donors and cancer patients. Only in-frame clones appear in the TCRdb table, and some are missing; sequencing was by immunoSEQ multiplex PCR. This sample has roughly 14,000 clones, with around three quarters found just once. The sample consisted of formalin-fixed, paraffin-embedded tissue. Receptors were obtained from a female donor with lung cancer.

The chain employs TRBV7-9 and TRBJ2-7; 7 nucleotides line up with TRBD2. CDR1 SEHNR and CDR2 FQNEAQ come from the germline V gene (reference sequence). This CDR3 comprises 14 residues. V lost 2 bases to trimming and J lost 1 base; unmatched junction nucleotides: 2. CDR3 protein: CASSLSGNSYEQYF. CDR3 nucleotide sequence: TGTGCCAGCAGCTTAAGCGGGAATTCCTACGAGCAGTACTTC.

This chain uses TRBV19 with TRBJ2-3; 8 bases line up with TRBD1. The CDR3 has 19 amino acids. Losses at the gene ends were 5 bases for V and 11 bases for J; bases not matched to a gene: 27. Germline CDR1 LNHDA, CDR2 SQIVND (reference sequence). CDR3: CASSSPNPTGDEGGHGQYF. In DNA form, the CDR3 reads TGTGCCAGTAGTTCCCCCAACCCGACAGGGGACGAGGGAGGCCATGGGCAGTATTTT. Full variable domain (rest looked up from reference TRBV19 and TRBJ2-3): DGGITQSPKYLFRKEGQNVTLSCEQNLNHDAMYWYRQDPGQGLRLIYYSQIVNDFQKGDIAEGYSVSREKKESFPLTVTSAQKNPTAFYLCASSSPNPTGDEGGHGQYFGPGTRLTVL.

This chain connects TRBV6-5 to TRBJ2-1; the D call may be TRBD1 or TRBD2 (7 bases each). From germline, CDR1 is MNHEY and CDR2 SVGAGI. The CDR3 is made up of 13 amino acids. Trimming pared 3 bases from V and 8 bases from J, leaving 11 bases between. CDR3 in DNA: TGTGCCAGCAGTTATCAGGGGGGGGATGAGCAGTTCTTC. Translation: CASSYQGGDEQFF.

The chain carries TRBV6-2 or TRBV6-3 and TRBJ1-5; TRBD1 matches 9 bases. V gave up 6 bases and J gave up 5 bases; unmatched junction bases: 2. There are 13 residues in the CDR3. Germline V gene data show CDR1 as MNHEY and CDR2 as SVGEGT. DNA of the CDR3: TGTGCCAGCAGCTGGGACAGGGATCAGCCCCAGCATTTT. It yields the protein CASSWDRDQPQHF.

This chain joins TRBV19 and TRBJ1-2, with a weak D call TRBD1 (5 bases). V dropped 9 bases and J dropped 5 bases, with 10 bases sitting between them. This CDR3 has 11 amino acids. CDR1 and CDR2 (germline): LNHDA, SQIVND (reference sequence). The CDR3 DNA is TGTGCCAGCGGGACGGATTATGGCTACACCTTC. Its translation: CASGTDYGYTF. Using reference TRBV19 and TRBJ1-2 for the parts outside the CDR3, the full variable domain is DGGITQSPKYLFRKEGQNVTLSCEQNLNHDAMYWYRQDPGQGLRLIYYSQIVNDFQKGDIAEGYSVSREKKESFPLTVTSAQKNPTAFYLCASGTDYGYTFGSGTRLTVV.

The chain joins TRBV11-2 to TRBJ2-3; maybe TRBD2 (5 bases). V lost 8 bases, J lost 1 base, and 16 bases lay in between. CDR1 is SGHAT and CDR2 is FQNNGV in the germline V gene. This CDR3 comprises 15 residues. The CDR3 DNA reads TGTGCCAGCGCCATTGGGCTAGCAGGCACAGATACGCAGTATTTT. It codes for CASAIGLAGTDTQYF.

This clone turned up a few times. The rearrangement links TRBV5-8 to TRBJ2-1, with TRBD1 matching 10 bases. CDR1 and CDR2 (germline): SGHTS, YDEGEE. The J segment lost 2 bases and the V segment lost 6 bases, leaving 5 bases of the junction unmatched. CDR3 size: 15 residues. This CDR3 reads CASTPTGGTYNEQFF. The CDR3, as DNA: TGTGCCAGCACCCCGACAGGGGGCACCTACAATGAGCAGTTCTTC.

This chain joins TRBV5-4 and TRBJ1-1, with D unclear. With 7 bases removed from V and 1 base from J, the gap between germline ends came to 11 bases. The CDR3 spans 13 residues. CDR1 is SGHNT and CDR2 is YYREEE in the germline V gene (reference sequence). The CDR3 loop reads CASPGLQNTEAFF. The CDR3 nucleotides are TGTGCCAGCCCGGGCCTCCAGAACACTGAAGCTTTCTTT.

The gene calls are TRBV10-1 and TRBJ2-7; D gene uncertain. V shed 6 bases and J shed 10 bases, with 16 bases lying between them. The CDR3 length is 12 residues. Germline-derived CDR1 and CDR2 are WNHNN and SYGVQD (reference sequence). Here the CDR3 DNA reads TGCGCCAGCAGCGAGGATAGACCTTTCCAGTACTTC. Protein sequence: CASSEDRPFQYF.

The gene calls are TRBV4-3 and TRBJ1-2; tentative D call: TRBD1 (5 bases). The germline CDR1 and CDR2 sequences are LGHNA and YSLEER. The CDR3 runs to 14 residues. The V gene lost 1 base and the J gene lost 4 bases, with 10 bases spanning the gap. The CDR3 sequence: CASSQGGSSYGYTF. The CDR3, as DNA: TGCGCCAGCAGCCAAGGGGGCAGTAGCTATGGCTACACCTTC.

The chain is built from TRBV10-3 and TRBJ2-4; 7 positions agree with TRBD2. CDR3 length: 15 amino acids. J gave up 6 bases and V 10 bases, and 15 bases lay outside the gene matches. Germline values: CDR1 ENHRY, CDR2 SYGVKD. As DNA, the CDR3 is TGTGCCACCAGAACCGACCTCTTAGCGGGAAACATTCAGTACTTC. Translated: CATRTDLLAGNIQYF.

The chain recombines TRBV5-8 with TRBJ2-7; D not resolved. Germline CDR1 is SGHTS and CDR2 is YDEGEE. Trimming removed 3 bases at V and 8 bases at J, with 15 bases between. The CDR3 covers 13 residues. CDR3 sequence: CASSSKAGLQQYF. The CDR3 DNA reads TGTGCCAGCAGCTCGAAAGCCGGGTTGCAGCAGTACTTC.

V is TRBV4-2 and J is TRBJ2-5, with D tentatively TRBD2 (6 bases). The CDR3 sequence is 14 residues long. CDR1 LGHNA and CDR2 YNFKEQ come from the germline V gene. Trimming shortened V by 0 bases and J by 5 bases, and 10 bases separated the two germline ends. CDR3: CASSQDRLAETQYF. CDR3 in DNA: TGTGCCAGCAGCCAAGATCGGCTAGCGGAGACCCAGTACTTC.

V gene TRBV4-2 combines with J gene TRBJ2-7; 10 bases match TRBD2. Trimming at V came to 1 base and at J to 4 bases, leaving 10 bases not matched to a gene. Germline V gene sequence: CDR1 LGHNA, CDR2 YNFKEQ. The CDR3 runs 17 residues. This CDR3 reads CASSQGTGTSVGYEQYF. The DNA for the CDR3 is TGTGCCAGCAGCCAAGGAACCGGGACTAGCGTAGGGTACGAGCAGTACTTC.

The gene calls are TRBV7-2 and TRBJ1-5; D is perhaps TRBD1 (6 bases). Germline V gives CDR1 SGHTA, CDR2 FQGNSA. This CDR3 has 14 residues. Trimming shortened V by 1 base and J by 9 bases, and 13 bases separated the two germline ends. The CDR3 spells CASSLGIGGGPQHF. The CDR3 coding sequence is TGTGCCAGCAGCTTAGGGATAGGGGGGGGGCCCCAGCATTTT.

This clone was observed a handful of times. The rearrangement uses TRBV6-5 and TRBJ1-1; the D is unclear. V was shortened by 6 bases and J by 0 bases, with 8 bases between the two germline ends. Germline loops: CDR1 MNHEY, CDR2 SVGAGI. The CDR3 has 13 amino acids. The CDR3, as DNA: TGTGCCAGCAGGATACAGATGAACACTGAAGCTTTCTTT. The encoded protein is CASRIQMNTEAFF.

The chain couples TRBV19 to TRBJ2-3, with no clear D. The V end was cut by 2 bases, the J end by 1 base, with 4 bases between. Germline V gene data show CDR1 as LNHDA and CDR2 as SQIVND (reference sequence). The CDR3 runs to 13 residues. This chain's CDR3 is CASSISRTDTQYF. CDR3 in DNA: TGTGCCAGTAGTATATCCCGCACAGATACGCAGTATTTT. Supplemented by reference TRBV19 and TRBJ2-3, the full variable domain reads DGGITQSPKYLFRKEGQNVTLSCEQNLNHDAMYWYRQDPGQGLRLIYYSQIVNDFQKGDIAEGYSVSREKKESFPLTVTSAQKNPTAFYLCASSISRTDTQYFGPGTRLTVL.